The 32 T cell receptor beta chains reported below all come from one sample, sequenced in a study of blood T cell repertoires in COVID-19. The table came from immunoSEQ multiplex PCR; TCRdb's copy has only in-frame clones and leaves some out. Seen here are over 200,000 clones, about 85% observed once, and the top ten hold under 20%. Sequencing was done on a sample of PBMCs or T cells enriched from blood (not recorded which). Source of these receptors: a man between 35 and 55 years old who had recovered from COVID-19.

The chain joins TRBV21-1 to TRBJ2-2; TRBD2, as called in the table, went unchecked against the DNA. TRBV21-1 is described as a pseudogene. The CDR3 sequence is 21 residues long. The CDR3 region has the DNA TGTGCCAGCAGCAATCAGGGGGCGCGACTAGCGGGAGGGATAAACCTGGGGGAGCTGTTTTTT. Amino acids: CASSNQGARLAGGINLGELFF.

The chain combines TRBV30 with TRBJ1-1; 8 bases map to TRBD1. Germline V gene sequence: CDR1 GTSNPN, CDR2 SVGIG (reference sequence). The CDR3 covers 12 residues. V was clipped by 1 base and J by 11 bases; unmatched bases: 6. The CDR3 DNA follows: TGTGCCTGGAGTGAGCAGGGGGCGAGTGCTTTCTTT. Amino acid sequence: CAWSEQGASAFF.

The V gene is TRBV21-1, the J gene TRBJ1-1; the D call TRBD1 from the table was never checked on the DNA. TRBV21-1 is a known pseudogene. The CDR3 covers 17 residues. The CDR3 is CASSKGRIQGMDTEAFF. CDR3 bases: TGTGCCAGCAGCAAAGGGAGGATACAGGGGATGGACACTGAAGCTTTCTTT.

This clone was seen a single time. This chain uses TRBV7-2 with TRBJ1-3; 7 nucleotides align to TRBD1. This CDR3 is 16 amino acids long. Losses at the gene ends were 3 bases for V and 2 bases for J; bases not matched to a gene: 7. Germline lookup yields CDR1 SGHTA and CDR2 FQGNSA. CDR3 nucleotides: TGTGCCAGCAGCTTTAGGTCCGGGACAGCTGGAAACACCATATATTTT. Translating it yields CASSFRSGTAGNTIYF.

The chain uses TRBV30 and TRBJ2-3, with TRBD1 as a possible D gene (5 bases). The V and J ends lost 0 bases and 2 bases respectively, with 12 bases between them. Looked up from germline, CDR1 is GTSNPN and CDR2 is SVGIG (reference sequence). The CDR3 runs 15 residues. The CDR3 region has the DNA TGTGCCTGGAGTGTACAAGGGGCTGACACAGATACGCAGTATTTT. Amino acids: CAWSVQGADTDTQYF. Full variable domain (missing parts from reference TRBV30 and TRBJ2-3): SQTIHQWPATLVQPVGSPLSLECTVEGTSNPNLYWYRQAAGRGLQLLFYSVGIGQISSEVPQNLSASRPQDRQFILSSKKLLLSDSGFYLCAWSVQGADTDTQYFGPGTRLTVL.

The CDR3 sequence: CASTLTGQGGTEAFF. DNA for the CDR3: TGTGCCAGCACCCTGACCGGACAGGGTGGAACTGAAGCTTTCTTT. The chain combines TRBV27 with TRBJ1-1, with 8 bases that match TRBD1. V lost 7 bases to trimming and J lost 5 bases; unmatched junction nucleotides: 12. The CDR3 contains 15 residues. Germline CDR1 MNHEY, CDR2 SMNVEV (reference sequence).

The chain uses TRBV6-5 and TRBJ1-2, with 11 bases identical to TRBD1. J lost 2 bases, V lost 10 bases, and 6 bases had no gene match. Germline-derived CDR1 and CDR2 are MNHEY and SVGAGI. The CDR3 length is 14 residues. The CDR3 nucleotides are TGTGCCATTGCTCGGACAGGGGGCAACTATGGCTACACCTTC. Its translation: CAIARTGGNYGYTF.

In this sample, this clone turned up a few times. The chain links TRBV3-1 (or the pseudogene TRBV3-2) to TRBJ2-5; TRBD1 is a possible D gene (6 bases). CDR3 size: 15 residues. The germline gives CDR1 LGHDT, CDR2 YNNKEL (reference sequence). V dropped 0 bases and J dropped 5 bases, with 13 bases sitting between them. The CDR3 DNA is TGTGCCAGCAGCCAAGATCCACAGGGCTGGGAGACCCAGTACTTC. It codes for CASSQDPQGWETQYF.

CDR3 in DNA: TGTGCCAGCAGCGTAGACGCGGGCACAGATACGCAGTATTTT. Its protein product is CASSVDAGTDTQYF. The chain joins TRBV9 to TRBJ2-3; no firm D call. Trimming removed 0 bases from V and 1 base from J, with 6 bases in between. The CDR3 extends over 14 amino acids. The V gene's germline CDR1 is SGDLS and CDR2 YYNGEE.

The chain combines TRBV5-4 with TRBJ1-6, with 10 nucleotides matching TRBD1. Germline loops: CDR1 SGHNT, CDR2 YYREEE (reference sequence). The trim removed 3 bases at V and 2 bases at J, leaving 2 bases unmatched. The CDR3 sequence is 16 residues long. CDR3: CASSSGTGAYNSPLHF. Written as DNA, the CDR3 is TGTGCCAGCAGCTCCGGGACAGGGGCCTATAATTCACCCCTCCACTTT. The variable domain in full, with the rest retrieved from reference TRBV5-4 and TRBJ1-6, is ETGVTQSPTHLIKTRGQQVTLRCSSQSGHNTVSWYQQALGQGPQFIFQYYREEENGRGNFPPRFSGLQFPNYSSELNVNALELDDSALYLCASSSGTGAYNSPLHFGNGTRLTVT.

This chain links TRBV4-1 with TRBJ2-2; D is possibly TRBD1 (5 bases). The CDR3 is 15 amino acids. Germline lookup yields CDR1 MGHRA and CDR2 YSYEKL. Trimming pared 1 base from V and 5 bases from J, leaving 11 bases between. CDR3 coding DNA: TGCGCCAGCAGCCAAGTCCCGACAGAGACCGGGGAGCTGTTTTTT. Residues: CASSQVPTETGELFF.

This chain joins TRBV15 and TRBJ2-7, with a possible D match to TRBD1 (5 bases). Germline loops: CDR1 LNHNV, CDR2 YYDKDF (reference sequence). The CDR3 is 17 amino acids. Trimming cost V 0 bases and J 1 base, with 16 bases left between them. CDR3 in amino acids: CATSRDIVGPLSYEQYF. For the CDR3, the DNA is TGTGCCACCAGCAGAGATATAGTGGGGCCCCTATCCTACGAGCAGTACTTC. The whole variable domain, remainder taken from reference TRBV15 and TRBJ2-7, is DAMVIQNPRYQVTQFGKPVTLSCSQTLNHNVMYWYQQKSSQAPKLLFHYYDKDFNNEADTPDNFQSRRPNTSFCFLDIRSPGLGDTAMYLCATSRDIVGPLSYEQYFGPGTRLTVT.

The chain recombines TRBV14 with TRBJ1-2, with 8 positions matching TRBD1. The CDR3 is 13 amino acids. Trimming took 3 bases from V and 8 from J; bases not matched to a gene: 5. Germline-derived CDR1 and CDR2 are SGHDN and FVKESK. CDR3 nucleotides: TGTGCCAGCAGCCATCGGACAGGGCAGGGCTACACCTTC. Amino acids: CASSHRTGQGYTF. The complete variable domain, with remaining parts taken from reference TRBV14 and TRBJ1-2, reads EAGVTQFPSHSVIEKGQTVTLRCDPISGHDNLYWYRRVMGKEIKFLLHFVKESKQDESGMPNNRFLAERTGGTYSTLKVQPAELEDSGVYFCASSHRTGQGYTFGSGTRLTVV.

This clone was counted only a few times. The chain recombines TRBV5-6 with TRBJ1-2, with D unclear. Germline-derived CDR1 and CDR2 are SGHDT and YYEEEE. The CDR3 is 14 residues long. V was pared by 0 bases and J by 4 bases, with 10 bases between. The CDR3: CASSLDAEIYGYTF. The CDR3 nucleotides are TGTGCCAGCAGCTTGGATGCGGAGATCTATGGCTACACCTTC.

The chain joins TRBV6-5 to TRBJ2-3; the D gene is possibly TRBD2 (5 bases). Trimming took 2 bases from V and 3 from J, leaving 15 bases between them. Germline V gives CDR1 MNHEY, CDR2 SVGAGI. The CDR3 covers 16 residues. CDR3 DNA: TGTGCCAGCAGTTACGGTTCGCTAGCCGGGACAGATACGCAGTATTTT. Translating gives CASSYGSLAGTDTQYF.

The gene calls are TRBV19 and TRBJ2-7, with D perhaps matching TRBD2 (6 bases). This CDR3 has 15 amino acids. Between the trimmed V and J ends, which lost 10 bases and 4 bases, there was a span of 23 bases. Germline V gene lookup returns CDR1 LNHDA and CDR2 SQIVND (reference sequence). CDR3 amino acids: CATRRGAEGFYEQYF. CDR3 DNA sequence: TGTGCCACCAGGAGGGGCGCGGAAGGATTTTACGAGCAGTACTTC. The full variable domain, in which reference TRBV19 and TRBJ2-7 provide the parts outside the CDR3, is DGGITQSPKYLFRKEGQNVTLSCEQNLNHDAMYWYRQDPGQGLRLIYYSQIVNDFQKGDIAEGYSVSREKKESFPLTVTSAQKNPTAFYLCATRRGAEGFYEQYFGPGTRLTVT.

The chain is built from TRBV19 and TRBJ2-5; tentatively, D is TRBD1 (6 bases). CDR1 and CDR2 (germline): LNHDA, SQIVND (reference sequence). The CDR3 is made up of 13 amino acids. V was shortened by 9 bases and J by 5 bases, with 16 bases between the two germline ends. The CDR3 spells CARTPGTKETQYF. CDR3 coding DNA: TGTGCCAGAACACCCGGGACAAAGGAGACCCAGTACTTC.

This chain joins TRBV3-1 (or the pseudogene TRBV3-2) and TRBJ1-2; 9 bases are shared with TRBD1. J gave up 8 bases and V 0 bases, and 4 bases lay outside the gene matches. The CDR3 extends over 14 amino acids. Looked up from germline, CDR1 is LGHDT and CDR2 is YNNKEL (reference sequence). The CDR3 protein is CASSQDWTGDGYTF. The DNA of the CDR3 is TGTGCCAGCAGCCAAGATTGGACAGGGGACGGCTACACCTTC.

The chain couples TRBV7-9 to TRBJ2-7; 10 positions match TRBD2. V was pared by 5 bases and J by 3 bases, with 4 bases of the junction left unmatched. The germline CDR1 and CDR2 sequences are SEHNR and FQNEAQ (reference sequence). CDR3 length: 14 residues. The CDR3: CASSKTSGLYEQYF. In DNA, the CDR3 is TGTGCCAGCAGCAAGACTAGCGGGCTCTACGAGCAGTACTTC.

The CDR3 bases are TGTGCCACCAGCAGAGAGATCGACAAGCAGCCCCAGCATTTT. Translated, it gives CATSREIDKQPQHF. The chain joins TRBV15 to TRBJ1-5; D ambiguous. Germline assignment: CDR1 LNHNV and CDR2 YYDKDF (reference sequence). The CDR3 length is 14 residues. V lost 0 bases and J lost 7, with 10 bases in between.

The chain carries TRBV10-3 and TRBJ2-7; 9 positions agree with TRBD2. The CDR3 is 12 residues long. The V gene end was trimmed by 9 bases and the J gene end by 4 bases; junction bases not matched to a gene: 4. Germline CDR1 is ENHRY and CDR2 is SYGVKD. The CDR3 bases are TGTGCCATTCATAGCGGGAGTTACGAGCAGTACTTC. This translates into CAIHSGSYEQYF.

This clone occurred a few times. This chain joins TRBV12-5 and TRBJ2-7; D is ambiguous. Per the germline V gene, CDR1 is LGHNT and CDR2 is FRNRAP. The germline V and J ends were trimmed by 5 bases and 3 bases, with 11 bases remaining between them. The CDR3 runs to 13 residues. DNA of the CDR3: TGTGCTAGTGGTCCCAACACCGACTACGAGCAGTACTTC. Its translation: CASGPNTDYEQYF.

The J gene is TRBJ2-1, the V gene TRBV7-2, with 7 bases identical to TRBD2. Trimming took 6 bases from V and 9 from J; bases not matched to a gene: 14. Germline V gives CDR1 SGHTA, CDR2 FQGNSA. CDR3 length: 15 amino acids. The CDR3 DNA follows: TGTGCCAGCAGTCCCTCTGTCGGGAGGTTTGCTGAGCAGTTCTTC. Residues: CASSPSVGRFAEQFF.

The rearrangement joins TRBV4-1 to TRBJ2-1, with 7 positions matching TRBD2. Germline-derived CDR1 and CDR2 are MGHRA and YSYEKL. The CDR3 consists of 16 residues. V lost 8 bases to trimming and J lost 7 bases; unmatched junction nucleotides: 17. The CDR3: CASRPRHTSVWNEQFF. As DNA, the CDR3 is TGCGCCAGCCGACCCAGACACACTAGCGTTTGGAATGAGCAGTTCTTC.

The V call is TRBV6-1, the J call TRBJ2-7, with 14 bases fitting TRBD2. The CDR3 contains 17 residues. From germline, CDR1 is MNHNS and CDR2 SASEGT. The ends lost 0 bases at V and 3 bases at J; junction bases unmatched: 4. CDR3 DNA: TGTGCCAGCAGTGAAGCGGTAGGACTAGCGGGAGGCTACGAGCAGTACTTC. Amino acid sequence: CASSEAVGLAGGYEQYF.

This sequence joins TRBV11-3 and TRBJ2-3; TRBD2 matches 8 bases. The CDR3 is 16 amino acids. V lost 0 bases and J lost 4; bases outside the gene matches: 6. Germline loops: CDR1 SGHNT, CDR2 YENEEA. CDR3 loop: CASSLDRAGGPDTQYF. CDR3 DNA: TGTGCCAGCAGCTTAGATCGGGCGGGAGGCCCAGATACGCAGTATTTT.

The CDR3 loop reads CASSQEWSGYTF. The CDR3 DNA follows: TGTGCCAGCAGCCAAGAATGGAGCGGCTACACCTTC. The genes are TRBV3-1 (or the pseudogene TRBV3-2) and TRBJ1-2; D remains unclear. V gave up 0 bases and J gave up 8 bases, with 7 bases separating them. Germline V CDR1 and CDR2: LGHDT, YNNKEL (reference sequence). The CDR3 has 12 amino acids.

The chain employs TRBV27 and TRBJ2-3, with 8 bases lining up with TRBD2. From germline, CDR1 is MNHEY and CDR2 SMNVEV (reference sequence). The CDR3 is 17 amino acids. V dropped 6 bases and J dropped 7; count of bases not matched to a gene: 18. CDR3 amino acids: CASRSGTAGGASYTQYF. The CDR3 nucleotides read TGTGCCAGCAGATCTGGGACGGCGGGGGGCGCGTCCTATACGCAGTATTTT.

The genes are TRBV30 and TRBJ1-1, with 7 bases that match TRBD1. Trimming removed 1 base from V and 5 bases from J; junction bases left unmatched: 22. The CDR3 has 19 residues. The germline CDR1 and CDR2 sequences are GTSNPN and SVGIG (reference sequence). The CDR3 loop is CAWSALYSIRQGEGTEAFF. In nucleotides, the CDR3 is TGTGCCTGGAGTGCCCTCTACTCGATCCGACAGGGAGAGGGGACTGAAGCTTTCTTT.

The chain links TRBV28 to TRBJ1-2; the match to TRBD1 covers 7 bases. Looked up from germline, CDR1 is MDHEN and CDR2 is SYDVKM. The CDR3 is 12 amino acids. With 10 bases clipped from V and 5 bases from J, the junction kept 7 bases outside the gene matches. CDR3 loop: CAIQDRLYGYTF. For the CDR3, the DNA is TGTGCCATCCAGGACAGGCTTTATGGCTACACCTTC.

The chain combines TRBV15 with TRBJ2-1, with 13 bases lining up with TRBD2. The germline V gene encodes CDR1 LNHNV and CDR2 YYDKDF (reference sequence). The CDR3 sequence is 15 residues long. Unmatched junction bases numbered 7, after V lost 5 bases and J lost 9 bases. CDR3 nucleotide sequence: TGTGCCACCAGCGACCCGAGACTAGCGGGAGGTGAGCAGTTCTTC. Translation: CATSDPRLAGGEQFF.

The rearrangement uses TRBV7-3 and TRBJ2-3, with 9 bases that match TRBD1. Per the germline V gene, CDR1 is SGHTA and CDR2 is FQGTGA. With 5 bases clipped from V and 6 bases from J, the junction kept 6 bases outside the gene matches. The length of the CDR3 is 14 residues. The chain's CDR3 is CASSVQGATDTQYF. CDR3 bases: TGTGCCAGCAGCGTACAGGGGGCTACGGATACGCAGTATTTT.